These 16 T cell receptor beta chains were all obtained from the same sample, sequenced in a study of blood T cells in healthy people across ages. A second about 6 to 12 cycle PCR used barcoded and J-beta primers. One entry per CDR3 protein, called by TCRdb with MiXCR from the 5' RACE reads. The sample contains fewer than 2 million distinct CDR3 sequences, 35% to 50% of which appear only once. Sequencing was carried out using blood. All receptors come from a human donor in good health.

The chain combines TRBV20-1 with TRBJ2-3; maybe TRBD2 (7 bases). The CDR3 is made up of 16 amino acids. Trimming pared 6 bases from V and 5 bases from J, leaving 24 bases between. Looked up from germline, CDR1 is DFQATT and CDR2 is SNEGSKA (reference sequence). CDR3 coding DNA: TGCAGTGCCCTCCCTCTAGGGGGGGGTGGTTTAGATACGCAGTATTTT. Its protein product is CSALPLGGGGLDTQYF.

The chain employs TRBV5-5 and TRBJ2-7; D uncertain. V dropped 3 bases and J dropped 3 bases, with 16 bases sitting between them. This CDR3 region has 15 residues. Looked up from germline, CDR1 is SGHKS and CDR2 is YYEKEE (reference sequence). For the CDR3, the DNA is TGTGCCAGCAGCTCCTCGGTAGGGTTGGTCTACGAGCAGTACTTC. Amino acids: CASSSSVGLVYEQYF.

In DNA form, the CDR3 reads TGTGCCTGGAGGGTAGCTGAAGCTTTCTTT. Amino acids: CAWRVAEAFF. The chain couples TRBV30 to TRBJ1-1, with no clear D. Germline V gene data show CDR1 as GTSNPN and CDR2 as SVGIG (reference sequence). Trimming stripped 3 bases from V and 6 bases from J, with 5 bases between. This CDR3 has 10 amino acids. Full variable domain (remainder filled in from reference TRBV30 and TRBJ1-1): SQTIHQWPATLVQPVGSPLSLECTVEGTSNPNLYWYRQAAGRGLQLLFYSVGIGQISSEVPQNLSASRPQDRQFILSSKKLLLSDSGFYLCAWRVAEAFFGQGTRLTVV.

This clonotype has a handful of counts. Written as DNA, the CDR3 is TGCAGTGCTAGAGCCGGCGGGCTGAACACTGAAGCTTTCTTT. This codes for CSARAGGLNTEAFF. This chain links TRBV20-1 with TRBJ1-1; D uncertain. Trimming took 1 base from V and 0 from J, leaving 9 bases between them. The germline gives CDR1 DFQATT, CDR2 SNEGSKA (reference sequence). The CDR3 is made up of 14 amino acids.

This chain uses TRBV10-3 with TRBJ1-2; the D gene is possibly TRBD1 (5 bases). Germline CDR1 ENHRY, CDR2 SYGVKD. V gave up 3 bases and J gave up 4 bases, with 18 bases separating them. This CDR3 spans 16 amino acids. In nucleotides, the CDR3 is TGTGCCATCAGTGACTCCGGGAGCCGGGGCATCTATGGCTACACCTTC. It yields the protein CAISDSGSRGIYGYTF.

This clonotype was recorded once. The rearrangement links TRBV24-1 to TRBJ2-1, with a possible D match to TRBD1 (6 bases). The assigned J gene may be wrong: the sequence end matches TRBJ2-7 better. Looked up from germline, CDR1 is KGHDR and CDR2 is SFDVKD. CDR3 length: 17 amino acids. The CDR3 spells CATSDPTGAGEDNEQYF. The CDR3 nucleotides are TGTGCCACCAGTGACCCAACCGGGGCAGGGGAAGACAATGAGCAGTACTTC.

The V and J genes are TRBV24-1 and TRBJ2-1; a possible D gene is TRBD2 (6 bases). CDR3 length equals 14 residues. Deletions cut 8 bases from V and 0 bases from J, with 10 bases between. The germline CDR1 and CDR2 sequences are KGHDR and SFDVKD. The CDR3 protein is CATMGGDSYNEQFF. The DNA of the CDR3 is TGTGCCACCATGGGGGGTGACTCCTACAATGAGCAGTTCTTC.

CDR3 residues: CASSLKSGGLAGYEQYF. CDR3 DNA: TGTGCCAGCAGTTTAAAAAGCGGGGGACTAGCGGGGTACGAGCAGTACTTC. The chain employs TRBV27 and TRBJ2-7; 13 bases match TRBD2. Per germline, CDR1 MNHEY and CDR2 SMNVEV (reference sequence). V lost 2 bases to trimming and J lost 4 bases; unmatched junction nucleotides: 8. This CDR3 has 17 residues.

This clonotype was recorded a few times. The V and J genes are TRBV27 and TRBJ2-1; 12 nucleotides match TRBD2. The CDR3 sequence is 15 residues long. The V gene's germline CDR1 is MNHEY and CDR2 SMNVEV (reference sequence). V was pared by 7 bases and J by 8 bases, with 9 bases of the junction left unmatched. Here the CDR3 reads CASTLWLAGGHEQFF. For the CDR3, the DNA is TGTGCCAGCACTTTGTGGCTAGCGGGGGGGCATGAGCAGTTCTTC.

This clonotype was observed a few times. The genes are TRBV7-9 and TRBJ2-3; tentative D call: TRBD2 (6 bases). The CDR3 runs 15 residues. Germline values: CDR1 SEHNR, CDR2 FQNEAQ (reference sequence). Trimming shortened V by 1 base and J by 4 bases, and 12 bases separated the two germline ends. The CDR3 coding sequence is TGTGCCAGCAGCTTAGAACTAGCACGGGCAGATACGCAGTATTTT. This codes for CASSLELARADTQYF. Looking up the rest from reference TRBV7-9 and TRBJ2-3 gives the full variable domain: DTGVSQNPRHKITKRGQNVTFRCDPISEHNRLYWYRQTLGQGPEFLTYFQNEAQLEKSRLLSDRFSAERPKGSFSTLEIQRTEQGDSAMYLCASSLELARADTQYFGPGTRLTVL.

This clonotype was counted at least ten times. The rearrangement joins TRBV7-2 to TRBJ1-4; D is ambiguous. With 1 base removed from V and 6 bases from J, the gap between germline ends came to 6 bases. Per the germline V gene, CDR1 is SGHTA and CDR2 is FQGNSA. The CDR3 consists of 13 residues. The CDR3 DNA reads TGTGCCAGCAGCTTAGGTGGGGATGAAAAACTGTTTTTT. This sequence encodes CASSLGGDEKLFF. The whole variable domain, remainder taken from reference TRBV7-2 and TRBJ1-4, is GAGVSQSPSNKVTEKGKDVELRCDPISGHTALYWYRQSLGQGLEFLIYFQGNSAPDKSGLPSDRFSAERTGGSVSTLTIQRTQQEDSAVYLCASSLGGDEKLFFGSGTQLSVL.

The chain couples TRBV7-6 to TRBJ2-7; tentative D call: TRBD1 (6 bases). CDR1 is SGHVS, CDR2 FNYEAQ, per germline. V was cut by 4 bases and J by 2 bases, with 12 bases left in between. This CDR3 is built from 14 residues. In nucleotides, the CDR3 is TGTGCCAGCAGCTACGGACAGAACACCTACGAGCAGTACTTC. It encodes CASSYGQNTYEQYF.

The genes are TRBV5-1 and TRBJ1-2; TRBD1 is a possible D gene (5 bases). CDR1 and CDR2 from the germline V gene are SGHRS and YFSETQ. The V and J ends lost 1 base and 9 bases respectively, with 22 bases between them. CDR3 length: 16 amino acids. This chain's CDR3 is CASSLTVGGDSVSYTF. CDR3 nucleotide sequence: TGCGCCAGCAGCTTGACGGTTGGAGGGGACTCAGTGAGCTACACCTTC.

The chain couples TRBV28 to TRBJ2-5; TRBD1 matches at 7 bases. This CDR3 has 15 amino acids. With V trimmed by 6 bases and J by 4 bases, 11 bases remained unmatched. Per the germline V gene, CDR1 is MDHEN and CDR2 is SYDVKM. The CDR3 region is CASSAPTGERETQYF. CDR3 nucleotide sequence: TGTGCCAGCAGCGCCCCTACAGGGGAGAGAGAGACCCAGTACTTC.

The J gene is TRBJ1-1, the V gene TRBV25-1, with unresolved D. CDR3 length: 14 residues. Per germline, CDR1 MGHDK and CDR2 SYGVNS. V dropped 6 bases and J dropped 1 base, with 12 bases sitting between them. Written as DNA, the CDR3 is TGTGCCAGCAGAGGGAACAGAGCGAACACTGAAGCTTTCTTT. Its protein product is CASRGNRANTEAFF.

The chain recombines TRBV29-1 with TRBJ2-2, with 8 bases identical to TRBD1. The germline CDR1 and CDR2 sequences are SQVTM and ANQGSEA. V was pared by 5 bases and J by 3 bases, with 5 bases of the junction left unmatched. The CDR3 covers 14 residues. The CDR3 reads CSVRTGYDTGELFF. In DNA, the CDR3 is TGCAGCGTTCGGACAGGGTACGACACCGGGGAGCTGTTTTTT.